Below, 32 T cell receptor beta chains from the same sample are listed, as sequenced in a study of cytomegalovirus exposure and HLA in healthy donors. Both 60 Vbeta primers and 13 Jbeta primers went into the PCR. The method was immunoSEQ multiplex PCR; TCRdb's version includes in-frame clones alone and lacks a portion of them. The profile shows about 260,000 clones, approximately 84% of them singletons. Material: PBMCs. These TCRs come from a woman in her 40s in good health and CMV-seropositive.

The V and J genes are TRBV5-6 and TRBJ1-2; TRBD1 is a possible D gene (5 bases). CDR3 length: 14 amino acids. Germline loops: CDR1 SGHDT, CDR2 YYEEEE. V was trimmed by 3 bases and J by 1 base, leaving 10 bases between them. The CDR3 coding sequence is TGTGCCAGCAGCTCGGACGGGGGTAACTATGGCTACACCTTC. Protein: CASSSDGGNYGYTF.

This chain uses TRBV29-1 with TRBJ2-3, with D possibly being TRBD2 (5 bases). From germline, CDR1 is SQVTM and CDR2 ANQGSEA. The CDR3 is made up of 13 amino acids. V shed 3 bases and J shed 0 bases, with 7 bases lying between them. CDR3 nucleotides: TGCAGCGTTGAGGGCGGGAGCACAGATACGCAGTATTTT. Protein: CSVEGGSTDTQYF.

The rearrangement joins TRBV11-3 to TRBJ2-7; D is perhaps TRBD2 (5 bases). The V and J ends lost 5 bases and 6 bases respectively, with 14 bases between them. CDR3 length equals 13 residues. Germline V gene sequence: CDR1 SGHNT, CDR2 YENEEA. CDR3 sequence reads: CASSPLARGEQYF. CDR3 sequence (DNA): TGTGCCAGCAGCCCCCTAGCACGGGGCGAGCAGTACTTC.

V usage is TRBV27 and J usage is TRBJ1-5; maybe TRBD1 (6 bases). This CDR3 has 15 residues. CDR1 and CDR2 from the germline V gene are MNHEY and SMNVEV (reference sequence). Between the trimmed V and J ends, which lost 6 bases and 0 bases, there was a span of 12 bases. The CDR3 bases are TGTGCCAGCAGACCGACAGGTTTTAGCAATCAGCCCCAGCATTTT. Translated, it gives CASRPTGFSNQPQHF.

This chain uses TRBV6-6 with TRBJ1-5, with D hard to call. Germline CDR1 is MNHNY and CDR2 is SVGAGI (reference sequence). The V gene lost 6 bases and the J gene lost 5 bases, with 14 bases spanning the gap. The CDR3 extends over 14 amino acids. The CDR3 is CASSPYGSDQPQHF. The CDR3 DNA reads TGTGCCAGCAGCCCTTATGGTAGTGATCAGCCCCAGCATTTT.

The chain links TRBV5-1 to TRBJ2-4; TRBD2 might be the D (6 bases). Trimming removed 4 bases from V and 7 bases from J, with 15 bases in between. The V gene's germline CDR1 is SGHRS and CDR2 YFSETQ. The length of the CDR3 is 14 residues. CDR3 in amino acids: CASSPDYSGNIQYF. CDR3 coding DNA: TGCGCCAGCAGCCCGGACTACAGTGGGAACATTCAGTACTTC.

The V gene is TRBV18, the J gene TRBJ1-1, with D maybe TRBD1 (6 bases). Germline CDR1 is KGHSH and CDR2 is LQKENI. Trimming removed 3 bases at V and 0 bases at J, with 11 bases between. This CDR3 comprises 15 residues. CDR3 nucleotide sequence: TGTGCCAGCTCACCCCGGACAGAAGTGAACACTGAAGCTTTCTTT. This translates into CASSPRTEVNTEAFF.

The genes are TRBV19 and TRBJ1-4, with D unresolved. CDR3 length: 15 amino acids. V was cut by 3 bases and J by 3 bases, with 11 bases left in between. Germline values: CDR1 LNHDA, CDR2 SQIVND (reference sequence). The CDR3 region has the DNA TGTGCCAGTAGTATCGGAGGTGGGCCTAATGAAAAACTGTTTTTT. As protein: CASSIGGGPNEKLFF.

This chain connects TRBV30 to TRBJ1-1; D remains unclear. V lost 5 bases, J lost 4 bases, and 17 bases lay in between. CDR1 is GTSNPN and CDR2 is SVGIG in the germline V gene (reference sequence). The CDR3 covers 14 residues. CDR3 in amino acids: CAWLEALPLTEAFF. For the CDR3, the DNA is TGTGCCTGGCTCGAGGCTTTACCCCTCACTGAAGCTTTCTTT.

The J gene is TRBJ2-7, the V gene TRBV2; 7 bases are a match to TRBD1. The CDR3 consists of 13 residues. Losses at the gene ends were 7 bases for V and 4 bases for J; bases not matched to a gene: 7. Germline V gene data show CDR1 as SNHLY and CDR2 as FYNNEI. The CDR3 region is CASNRDRGYEQYF. The CDR3 DNA follows: TGTGCCAGCAACCGGGACAGAGGGTACGAGCAGTACTTC.

The chain combines TRBV7-8 with TRBJ2-6; 8 bases are shared with TRBD1. V shed 2 bases and J 0 bases; nucleotides not matched to a gene: 15. Germline values: CDR1 SGHVS, CDR2 FQNEAQ. The CDR3 extends over 21 amino acids. The CDR3 protein is CASSLSRTGPPTSSGANVLTF. In DNA, the CDR3 is TGTGCCAGCAGCTTAAGCAGGACAGGGCCACCAACATCCTCTGGGGCCAACGTCCTGACTTTC.

The V and J genes are TRBV27 and TRBJ1-6, with D perhaps matching TRBD1 (5 bases). Germline lookup yields CDR1 MNHEY and CDR2 SMNVEV (reference sequence). The V and J ends lost 6 bases and 7 bases respectively, with 10 bases between them. The CDR3 consists of 13 residues. The CDR3 loop reads CASRAQANSPLHF. CDR3 DNA: TGTGCCAGCAGGGCACAGGCGAATTCACCCCTCCACTTT.

This CDR3 is CASSLGVAGEQYF. The CDR3, as DNA: TGTGCCAGCAGCTTAGGGGTAGCAGGGGAGCAGTACTTC. The chain recombines TRBV7-2 with TRBJ2-7, with D perhaps matching TRBD1 (5 bases). The CDR3 loop spans 13 amino acids. The ends were cut back, 1 base at V and 7 bases at J, with 11 bases in the middle. CDR1 is SGHTA, CDR2 FQGNSA, per germline.

The chain combines TRBV30 with TRBJ1-1, with a weak D call TRBD1 (6 bases). The CDR3 length is 13 residues. Deletions cut 5 bases from V and 1 base from J, with 11 bases between. Germline CDR1 is GTSNPN and CDR2 is SVGIG (reference sequence). The CDR3 here is CAWSGRGNTEAFF. CDR3 DNA: TGTGCCTGGTCCGGCAGGGGGAACACTGAAGCTTTCTTT.

This chain links TRBV4-3 with TRBJ2-3; TRBD2 matches at 11 bases. Trimming at V came to 4 bases and at J to 1 base, leaving 16 bases not matched to a gene. The germline V gene encodes CDR1 LGHNA and CDR2 YSLEER. The CDR3 runs 20 residues. CDR3 nucleotide sequence: TGCGCCAGCAGCCGCAGACTAGCGGGAAGGCCAATGACTCGCACAGATACGCAGTATTTT. Its protein product is CASSRRLAGRPMTRTDTQYF.

The V and J genes are TRBV5-6 and TRBJ2-1, with TRBD2 matching over 8 bases. Germline CDR1 reads SGHDT; CDR2 reads YYEEEE. Unmatched junction bases numbered 12, after V lost 4 bases and J lost 0 bases. This CDR3 has 18 amino acids. CDR3 DNA sequence: TGTGCCAGCAGCCCCATAGCGGGATCCGTATCCTCCTACAATGAGCAGTTCTTC. Residues: CASSPIAGSVSSYNEQFF.

The chain uses TRBV6-6 and TRBJ1-2; tentatively, D is TRBD1 (5 bases). V was pared by 4 bases and J by 2 bases, with 14 bases between. The CDR3 is 15 residues long. Germline V gene sequence: CDR1 MNHNY, CDR2 SVGAGI (reference sequence). CDR3 sequence (DNA): TGTGCCAGCAGTTGGGAAGGGGCCCCAAACTATGGCTACACCTTC. Residues: CASSWEGAPNYGYTF.

The chain recombines TRBV19 with TRBJ1-5; D ambiguous. V was cut by 5 bases and J by 5 bases, with 13 bases left in between. The CDR3 has 14 amino acids. Germline V gene sequence: CDR1 LNHDA, CDR2 SQIVND (reference sequence). The CDR3 coding sequence is TGTGCCAGTAGTCCCTCGTCCTTCCATCAGCCCCAGCATTTT. Residues: CASSPSSFHQPQHF. Full variable domain (remainder filled in from reference TRBV19 and TRBJ1-5): DGGITQSPKYLFRKEGQNVTLSCEQNLNHDAMYWYRQDPGQGLRLIYYSQIVNDFQKGDIAEGYSVSREKKESFPLTVTSAQKNPTAFYLCASSPSSFHQPQHFGDGTRLSIL.

The chain links TRBV9 to TRBJ2-1; the match to TRBD1 covers 7 bases. Germline values: CDR1 SGDLS, CDR2 YYNGEE. The CDR3 has 15 residues. J lost 4 bases, V lost 5 bases, and 9 bases had no gene match. CDR3 nucleotide sequence: TGTGCCAGCAGTCAAGGGGGCGGCCAATACAATGAGCAGTTCTTC. Protein product: CASSQGGGQYNEQFF.

V gene TRBV30 combines with J gene TRBJ1-3; 9 bases match TRBD1. Looked up from germline, CDR1 is GTSNPN and CDR2 is SVGIG (reference sequence). This CDR3 has 15 amino acids. After removal of 3 bases from V and 6 bases from J, the junction contained 9 bases not matched to a gene. DNA for the CDR3: TGTGCCTGGAGCCAACCGGGACAGGGAATAAACACCATATATTTT. Translation gives CAWSQPGQGINTIYF.

In this sample, this clone turned up a few times. This chain connects TRBV27 to TRBJ2-7, with 11 bases identical to TRBD2. Germline CDR1 and CDR2: MNHEY and SMNVEV (reference sequence). This CDR3 is built from 13 residues. V was pared by 4 bases and J by 6 bases, with 2 bases of the junction left unmatched. CDR3 DNA: TGTGCCAGCAGTTGGCTAGCGGGAGGCGAGCAGTACTTC. It yields the protein CASSWLAGGEQYF.

In this sample, this clone turned up a few times. One end of the junction does not line up with germline, which may come from a read error. Here the CDR3 reads CASSLAASRDTQYF. CDR3 DNA sequence: TGTGCCAGCAGCTTAGCGGCTAGCAGAGATACGCAGTATTTT. This chain joins TRBV13 and TRBJ2-3, with a tentative D call TRBD2 (5 bases). This CDR3 spans 14 amino acids. The germline gives CDR1 PRHDT, CDR2 FYEKMQ (reference sequence).

The DNA for the CDR3 is TGTGCCAGCAGGCCTACAGGGGGCCTGGCCCATGAGCAGTTCTTC. This translates into CASRPTGGLAHEQFF. The chain employs TRBV11-3 and TRBJ2-1; 9 bases line up with TRBD1. Germline V CDR1 and CDR2: SGHNT, YENEEA. Losses at the gene ends were 6 bases for V and 8 bases for J; bases not matched to a gene: 11. CDR3 length: 15 amino acids. Full variable domain (outside the CDR3, taken from reference TRBV11-3 and TRBJ2-1): EAGVVQSPRYKIIEKKQPVAFWCNPISGHNTLYWYLQNLGQGPELLIRYENEEAVDDSQLPKDRFSAERLKGVDSTLKIQPAELGDSAVYLCASRPTGGLAHEQFFGPGTRLTVL.

The chain uses TRBV27 and TRBJ2-1, with 15 bases matching TRBD2. CDR1 MNHEY and CDR2 SMNVEV come from the germline V gene (reference sequence). J gave up 10 bases and V 5 bases, and 9 bases lay outside the gene matches. CDR3 size: 16 residues. The CDR3 is CASSPLGLAGGGEQFF. DNA for the CDR3: TGTGCCAGCAGTCCCTTGGGACTAGCGGGAGGAGGGGAGCAGTTCTTC.

This clone was seen more than once but under ten times. The chain joins TRBV30 to TRBJ1-5; D not certain. The germline V gene has CDR1 GTSNPN and CDR2 SVGIG (reference sequence). This CDR3 has 15 amino acids. The V gene lost 2 bases and the J gene lost 3 bases, with 14 bases spanning the gap. CDR3 sequence: CAWSLAGGVNQPQHF. The CDR3 coding sequence is TGTGCCTGGAGTTTGGCGGGTGGGGTCAATCAGCCCCAGCATTTT.

The V call is TRBV2, the J call TRBJ2-7, with 8 positions matching TRBD2. CDR3 length: 15 residues. Germline V lookup: CDR1 SNHLY, CDR2 FYNNEI. With 3 bases clipped from V and 5 bases from J, the junction kept 9 bases outside the gene matches. The CDR3, as DNA: TGTGCCAGCAGTGATTACGGGACTAGGATCGACGAGCAGTACTTC. Its protein is CASSDYGTRIDEQYF. Full variable domain (rest looked up from reference TRBV2 and TRBJ2-7): EPEVTQTPSHQVTQMGQEVILRCVPISNHLYFYWYRQILGQKVEFLVSFYNNEISEKSEIFDDQFSVERPDGSNFTLKIRSTKLEDSAMYFCASSDYGTRIDEQYFGPGTRLTVT.

J is TRBJ2-4 and V is TRBV19; D perhaps matches TRBD1 (6 bases). V shed 4 bases and J shed 0 bases, with 13 bases lying between them. The CDR3 sequence is 16 residues long. Germline V gives CDR1 LNHDA, CDR2 SQIVND (reference sequence). CDR3 amino acids: CASSTGQLVAKNIQYF. CDR3 in DNA: TGTGCCAGTAGTACAGGACAGTTGGTAGCCAAAAACATTCAGTACTTC.

The chain combines TRBV19 with TRBJ1-1; possible D gene TRBD1, 5 bases. V was trimmed by 1 base and J by 7 bases, leaving 13 bases between them. CDR3 length: 14 residues. The germline gives CDR1 LNHDA, CDR2 SQIVND (reference sequence). The DNA of the CDR3 is TGTGCCAGTAGTATAGTTACTGGGCAGGGTGAAGCTTTCTTT. It specifies CASSIVTGQGEAFF.

For this clone: Its ends do not fully match the called genes, so a read error is possible. This chain links TRBV30 with TRBJ2-6; a weak D match, TRBD1 (5 bases). CDR3 size: 16 residues. Germline V lookup: CDR1 GTSNPN, CDR2 SVGIG (reference sequence). The DNA of the CDR3 is TGTGCCTGGAGTCACACAGAGTTATTTGGGGCCAACGGCCTGACTTTC. This gives the protein CAWSHTELFGANGLTF.

The rearrangement links TRBV19 to TRBJ2-7, with a tentative D call TRBD2 (5 bases). V was trimmed by 3 bases and J by 2 bases, leaving 8 bases between them. CDR1 is LNHDA and CDR2 is SQIVND in the germline V gene (reference sequence). The CDR3 has 13 amino acids. The CDR3 DNA reads as TGTGCCAGTAGTATGGACTTTACCTACGAGCAGTACTTC. It yields the protein CASSMDFTYEQYF. The entire variable domain, with the rest obtained from reference TRBV19 and TRBJ2-7, is as follows: DGGITQSPKYLFRKEGQNVTLSCEQNLNHDAMYWYRQDPGQGLRLIYYSQIVNDFQKGDIAEGYSVSREKKESFPLTVTSAQKNPTAFYLCASSMDFTYEQYFGPGTRLTVT.

V is TRBV4-3 and J is TRBJ1-2, with D possibly TRBD1 on 5 matching bases. The germline CDR1 and CDR2 sequences are LGHNA and YSLEER. The CDR3 contains 17 residues. V gave up 0 bases and J gave up 4 bases, with 18 bases separating them. The CDR3 DNA reads TGCGCCAGCAGCCAAGAGGGTGGGACTCAACCCGGCTATGGCTACACCTTC. This sequence encodes CASSQEGGTQPGYGYTF.

The rearrangement links TRBV18 to TRBJ2-3, with D possibly matching TRBD1 (5 bases). The length of the CDR3 is 15 residues. Per germline, CDR1 KGHSH and CDR2 LQKENI. Trimming cost V 3 bases and J 2 bases, with 12 bases left between them. The CDR3 sequence is CASSPPSGATDTQYF. The CDR3 DNA sequence: TGTGCCAGCTCACCTCCAAGTGGGGCCACAGATACGCAGTATTTT.